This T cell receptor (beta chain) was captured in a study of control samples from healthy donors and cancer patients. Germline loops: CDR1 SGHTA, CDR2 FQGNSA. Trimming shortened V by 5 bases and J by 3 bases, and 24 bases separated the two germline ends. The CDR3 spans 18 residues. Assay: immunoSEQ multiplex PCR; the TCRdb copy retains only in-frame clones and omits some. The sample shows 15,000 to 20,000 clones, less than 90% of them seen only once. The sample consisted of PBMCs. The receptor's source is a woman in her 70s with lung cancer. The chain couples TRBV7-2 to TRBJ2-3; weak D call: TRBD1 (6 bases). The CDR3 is CASSPKQGAGVRTDTQYF. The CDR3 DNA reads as TGTGCCAGCAGCCCGAAACAGGGAGCAGGGGTGAGGACAGATACGCAGTATTTT.